The sequence of this T cell receptor beta chain was determined in a study of metastatic and nonmetastatic thyroid tumors. Study at large: Repertoires were compared across blood and tumor or nodule tissue from malignant and benign thyroid patients. Study-level results: For both blood and tumor, malignant thyroid tumors reportedly showed significantly higher TCR beta diversity than benign nodules did.

The CDR3 runs to 18 residues. The germline V gene encodes CDR1 MGHRA and CDR2 YSYEKL. Germline trimming cut 0 bases from V and 6 bases from J; bases unmatched to any gene: 15. Before thyroid surgery, none of the patients had received any treatment. Ten or more counts support this clone. Its antigen is unidentified. TCRdb redid the clone calls on the PCR reads using MiXCR. The table shows around 50,000 clones, with approximately 20% occurring only once. The rearrangement joins TRBV4-1 to TRBJ1-1; 8 bases fit TRBD1. The TCR comes from a male donor with papillary thyroid cancer or a benign thyroid nodule (not recorded which). Some clones in this sample may be carry-over from other donors' samples. Sample: blood. The CDR3 DNA is TGCGCCAGCAGCCAAGATGGGACAGGTGAAGGGATGGGTCCTGAAGCTTTCTTT. Translated, it gives CASSQDGTGEGMGPEAFF.